This section outlines one T cell receptor beta chain sequence together with its context. No antigen is known for it. The data originate from a study of blood T cells in healthy people across ages. Study-wide findings and caveats: Relative to aged donors, long-lived donors carried more naive CD4+ cells and displayed higher diversity. Reliance upon unsorted PBMCs precluded definitive naive versus antigen-experienced comparison. Higher naive T cell percentage went strongly together with higher TCR beta diversity.

Looked up from germline, CDR1 is MGHRA and CDR2 is YSYEKL. The ends lost 3 bases at V and 9 bases at J; junction bases unmatched: 5. The length of the CDR3 is 15 residues. The authors ran a second PCR of roughly 6 to 11 cycles using a sample-barcoded 5' primer and a J-beta primer mix. TCRdb re-called the 5' RACE reads with MiXCR, one entry per CDR3 protein. This sample has 700,000 to 950,000 distinct CDR3 sequences, with roughly 45% found just once. Every donor gave 8.5 to 10 milliliters of peripheral blood. The chain links TRBV4-1 to TRBJ2-1, with TRBD2 identical over 13 bases. The material sequenced was blood. The receptor comes from a woman aged 55-75 years in good health. As DNA, the CDR3 is TGCGCCAGCAGCCAGGGACTAGCGGGATCAGGTGAGCAGTTCTTC. It is translated as CASSQGLAGSGEQFF.